The rows below give T cell receptor beta chains drawn from one sample of a study of cytomegalovirus exposure and HLA in healthy donors. Libraries were prepared by immunoSEQ multiplex PCR; TCRdb keeps only in-frame clonotypes and omits some of them. The table lists tens of thousands of clones, roughly three quarters of them singletons. Sequenced input: PBMCs. The origin of the receptors is a man aged 25-45 years in good health and CMV-seronegative. CDR3s leave out the opening cysteine and the closing phenylalanine or tryptophan. The listing skips clone size in some rows; elsewhere it reads once, few, many or a size class.

abundance: .; j_gene: TRBJ1-4; len: 13; v_gene: TRBV5-5; CDR3aa: ASSLSFRGNEKLF
abundance: .; j_gene: TRBJ2-3; len: 13; v_gene: TRBV5-1; CDR3aa: ASSLSSIAPDTQY
abundance: few; j_gene: TRBJ1-1; len: 9; v_gene: TRBV6-6; CDR3aa: ASGEGTEAF
abundance: .; j_gene: TRBJ2-7; len: 12; v_gene: TRBV18; CDR3aa: ASSPLSLSYEQY
abundance: .; j_gene: TRBJ1-2; len: 9; v_gene: TRBV29-1; CDR3aa: SVPPNYGYT
abundance: .; j_gene: TRBJ2-5; len: 13; v_gene: TRBV19; CDR3aa: ASSTFPLAPETQY
abundance: .; j_gene: TRBJ1-2; len: 11; v_gene: TRBV6-6; CDR3aa: ASRWTENYGYT
abundance: .; j_gene: TRBJ1-1; len: 12; v_gene: TRBV9; CDR3aa: ASSAGQGESTAF
abundance: once; j_gene: TRBJ1-5; len: 13; v_gene: TRBV30; CDR3aa: AWSPGTGVQQPQH
abundance: .; j_gene: TRBJ1-5; len: 11; v_gene: TRBV5-1; CDR3aa: ASSSESNQPQH
abundance: few; j_gene: TRBJ2-2; len: 14; v_gene: TRBV10-1; CDR3aa: ASSESGQGNTGELF
abundance: .; j_gene: TRBJ2-5; len: 12; v_gene: TRBV11-2; CDR3aa: ASSNARGRETQY
abundance: .; j_gene: TRBJ1-6; len: 12; v_gene: TRBV4-1; CDR3aa: ASSDRNYNSPLH
abundance: .; j_gene: TRBJ1-1; len: 12; v_gene: TRBV19; CDR3aa: ASSRNQFNTEAF
abundance: .; j_gene: TRBJ2-2; len: 12; v_gene: TRBV5-4; CDR3aa: ASSLESVTGELF
abundance: .; j_gene: TRBJ2-7; len: 12; v_gene: TRBV5-1; CDR3aa: ASSVQGYSYEQY
abundance: .; j_gene: TRBJ1-5; len: 13; v_gene: TRBV6-1; CDR3aa: ASRAIQGSVQPQH
abundance: .; j_gene: TRBJ1-2; len: 12; v_gene: TRBV6-1; CDR3aa: ASIMEGGVYGYT
abundance: .; j_gene: TRBJ2-1; len: 12; v_gene: TRBV27; CDR3aa: ASSFTGSVNEQF
abundance: .; j_gene: TRBJ2-2; len: 12; v_gene: TRBV10-3; CDR3aa: AIRKGGSSGELF
abundance: .; j_gene: TRBJ1-5; len: 13; v_gene: TRBV2; CDR3aa: ASSEGRGPEQPQH
abundance: .; j_gene: TRBJ2-7; len: 14; v_gene: TRBV6-5; CDR3aa: ASSYSQIQGPYEQY
abundance: .; j_gene: TRBJ1-2; len: 12; v_gene: TRBV4-1; CDR3aa: ASSQESGGYGYT
abundance: .; j_gene: TRBJ1-1; len: 13; v_gene: TRBV10-3; CDR3aa: AIRITGGTNTEAF
abundance: .; j_gene: TRBJ1-5; len: 12; v_gene: TRBV27; CDR3aa: ASSLRQSIQPQH